This entry lists 15 T cell receptor beta chains sequenced from one sample in a study of regulatory T cells in long-lasting Graves disease. Sample time point: newly diagnosed GD, antithyroid drugs for less than 3 months. The TCR library was prepared using RNA isolated from PBMCs. Researchers made TCR beta libraries by using iRepertoire HTBI primers and running Arm-PCR on CDR3 regions. One entry per CDR3 protein, called by TCRdb with MiXCR from the multiplex PCR reads. The sample has over 300,000 distinct CDR3 sequences, roughly 15% seen once. Sequences were derived from peripheral blood mononuclear cells (PBMCs), sampled at new diagnosis, from a patient treated with antithyroid drugs. The receptors stem from a female donor with Graves disease.

For this clonotype: An end of the junction differs from the germline gene, which may be a read error. The chain joins TRBV4-1 to TRBJ2-1; possibly TRBD2 for D (5 bases). CDR1 and CDR2 (germline): MGHRA, YSYEKL. This CDR3 has 12 residues. CDR3 nucleotides: TGCGCCAGCAGCCAAGGGGGAGTTTCGCAGTCCTTC. It specifies CASSQGGVSQSF.

This clonotype was recorded a few times. J is TRBJ2-1 and V is TRBV6-2 or TRBV6-3; D gene ambiguous. This CDR3 has 11 amino acids. Looked up from germline, CDR1 is MNHEY and CDR2 is SVGEGT. V lost 0 bases and J lost 15, with 9 bases in between. Written as DNA, the CDR3 is TGTGCCAGCAGTTACTCAGTAAGCTTGTTCTTC. Its protein is CASSYSVSLFF.

This clonotype was recorded a few times. The J gene is TRBJ2-2, the V gene TRBV12-3 or TRBV12-4; 9 nucleotides agree with TRBD1. This CDR3 spans 15 amino acids. With 6 bases clipped from V and 2 bases from J, the junction kept 4 bases outside the gene matches. CDR3 residues: CASSTGGPNTGELFF. CDR3 sequence (DNA): TGTGCCAGCAGCACAGGGGGCCCAAACACCGGGGAGCTGTTTTTT.

Note on this clonotype: This likely reflects a read error, since a far larger clone is one base away. V gene TRBV27 combines with J gene TRBJ1-2; possible D gene TRBD1, 6 bases. Germline V gene lookup returns CDR1 MNHEY and CDR2 SMNVEV (reference sequence). The CDR3 sequence is 14 residues long. V lost 5 bases and J 4 bases, leaving 14 bases between the germline ends. The CDR3 nucleotides read TGTGCCAGCAGTGATTCGGGACAAGGCTATGGCTACACCTTC. Amino acids: CASSDSGQGYGYTF.

This clonotype has at least ten counts. The chain couples TRBV6-2 or TRBV6-3 to TRBJ2-3, with D possibly being TRBD1 (5 bases). The V end was cut by 6 bases, the J end by 5 bases, with 12 bases between. This CDR3 has 13 residues. Germline values: CDR1 MNHEY, CDR2 SVGEGT. The CDR3 sequence is CASRTWGGDTQYF. The DNA of the CDR3 is TGTGCCAGCAGGACGTGGGGCGGAGATACGCAGTATTTT.

A word on this clonotype: A much larger clone sits a single nucleotide away, making a read error possible. Since no conserved phenylalanine or tryptophan closes the CDR3, a read error is the likely cause. This chain uses TRBV20-1 with TRBJ1-4, with D unresolved. The V and J ends lost 5 bases and 1 base respectively, with 8 bases between them. The V gene's germline CDR1 is DFQATT and CDR2 SNEGSKA (reference sequence). CDR3 length: 13 residues. CDR3 residues: CSARRETNEKLFL. CDR3 DNA sequence: TGCAGTGCTCGGAGGGAAACTAATGAAAAACTGTTTTTA.

This clonotype was observed many times. The chain couples TRBV28 to TRBJ1-6; TRBD1 matches at 9 bases. V was pared by 5 bases and J by 10 bases, with 12 bases of the junction left unmatched. Germline CDR1 is MDHEN and CDR2 is SYDVKM. The CDR3 is 16 residues long. DNA for the CDR3: TGTGCCAGCAGTCTTGCCTTCGGGACAGGGCAATCACCCCTCCACTTT. This encodes CASSLAFGTGQSPLHF.

This clonotype was seen repeatedly, ten times or more. The rearrangement uses TRBV27 and TRBJ1-1, with D uncertain. Germline CDR1 MNHEY, CDR2 SMNVEV (reference sequence). Trimming shortened V by 0 bases and J by 0 bases, and 11 bases separated the two germline ends. The CDR3 is 16 residues long. The CDR3 nucleotides read TGTGCCAGCAGTTTATCGTGGGAGGTGATGAACACTGAAGCTTTCTTT. This translates into CASSLSWEVMNTEAFF.

This clonotype was seen more than once but under ten times. This rearrangement joins TRBV27 to TRBJ2-1; 8 positions match TRBD2. Germline V CDR1 and CDR2: MNHEY, SMNVEV (reference sequence). This CDR3 is 17 amino acids long. The V gene end was trimmed by 2 bases and the J gene end by 4 bases; junction bases not matched to a gene: 10. CDR3 sequence: CASSLLGLAGLYNEQFF. In DNA form, the CDR3 reads TGTGCCAGCAGTTTACTCGGGCTAGCGGGTTTATACAATGAGCAGTTCTTC.

This clonotype was seen a few times. DNA of the CDR3: TGTGCCAGCAGGCGCAAGACAGGGCTTTATGAAAAACTGTTTTTT. Translation: CASRRKTGLYEKLFF. The chain combines TRBV27 with TRBJ1-4; 7 nucleotides align to TRBD1. From germline, CDR1 is MNHEY and CDR2 SMNVEV (reference sequence). There are 15 residues in the CDR3. J gave up 6 bases and V 6 bases, and 10 bases lay outside the gene matches.

CDR3 in amino acids: CASSSLPGQKKYEQYF. CDR3 in DNA: TGTGCCAGCAGTTCCCTTCCAGGACAGAAGAAATACGAGCAGTACTTC. The V gene is TRBV6-5, the J gene TRBJ2-7; D possibly corresponds to TRBD1 (6 bases). The germline V gene encodes CDR1 MNHEY and CDR2 SVGAGI. CDR3 length: 16 residues. Trimming shortened V by 4 bases and J by 4 bases, and 20 bases separated the two germline ends.

This clonotype was observed a handful of times. This rearrangement joins TRBV3-1 to TRBJ2-3; 9 bases agree with TRBD2. Trimming at V came to 0 bases and at J to 2 bases, leaving 9 bases not matched to a gene. CDR3 length equals 18 residues. The germline V gene encodes CDR1 LGHDT and CDR2 YNNKEL (reference sequence). CDR3 loop: CASSQDFLAGSDTDTQYF. The CDR3 DNA follows: TGTGCCAGCAGCCAAGATTTCCTAGCGGGGTCAGACACAGATACGCAGTATTTT.

In this sample, this clonotype turned up many times. V usage is TRBV4-1 and J usage is TRBJ1-2, with no clear D. The CDR3 has 13 amino acids. Germline lookup yields CDR1 MGHRA and CDR2 YSYEKL. Trimming took 4 bases from V and 7 from J, leaving 13 bases between them. The CDR3 bases are TGCGCCAGCAGCCGCGTACCTTCCAGTGGCTACACCTTC. This translates into CASSRVPSSGYTF.

This clonotype was picked up many times. This chain joins TRBV28 and TRBJ1-2; the match to TRBD1 covers 7 bases. Germline assignment: CDR1 MDHEN and CDR2 SYDVKM. The CDR3 is 13 amino acids. V lost 5 bases, J lost 5 bases, and 5 bases stayed unmatched. The CDR3 DNA reads TGTGCCAGCAGTGGACAGGAGCTATATGGCTACACCTTC. It specifies CASSGQELYGYTF.

This clonotype was recorded many times. The rearrangement joins TRBV6-1 to TRBJ1-5; no clear D gene. The CDR3 contains 13 residues. V lost 8 bases and J 0 bases, leaving 8 bases between the germline ends. CDR1 is MNHNS and CDR2 is SASEGT in the germline V gene. The CDR3 here is CASGILSNQPQHF. As DNA, the CDR3 is TGTGCCAGCGGAATCCTTAGCAATCAGCCCCAGCATTTT.